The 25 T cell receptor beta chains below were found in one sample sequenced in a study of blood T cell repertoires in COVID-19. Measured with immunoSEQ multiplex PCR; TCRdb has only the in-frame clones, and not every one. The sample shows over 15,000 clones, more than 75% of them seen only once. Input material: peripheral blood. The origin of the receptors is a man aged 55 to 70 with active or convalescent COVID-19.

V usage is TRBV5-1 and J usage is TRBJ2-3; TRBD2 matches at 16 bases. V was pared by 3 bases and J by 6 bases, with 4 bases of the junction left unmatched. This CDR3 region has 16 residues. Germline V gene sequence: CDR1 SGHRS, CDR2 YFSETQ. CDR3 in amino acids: CASSWGLAGGRDTQYF. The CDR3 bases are TGCGCCAGCAGCTGGGGACTAGCGGGAGGGCGCGATACGCAGTATTTT.

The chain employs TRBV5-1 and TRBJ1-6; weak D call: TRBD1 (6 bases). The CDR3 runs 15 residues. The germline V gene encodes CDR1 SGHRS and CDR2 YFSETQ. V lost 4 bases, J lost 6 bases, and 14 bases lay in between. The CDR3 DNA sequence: TGCGCCAGCAGCAGTACAGGGTGGGGTAATTCACCCCTCCACTTT. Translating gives CASSSTGWGNSPLHF.

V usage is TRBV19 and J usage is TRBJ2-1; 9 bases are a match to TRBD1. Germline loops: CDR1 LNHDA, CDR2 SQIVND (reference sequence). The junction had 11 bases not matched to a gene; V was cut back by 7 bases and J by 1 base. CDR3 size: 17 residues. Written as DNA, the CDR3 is TGTGCCAGTAACCCGGGACAGGGACTTTTTTCCTACAATGAGCAGTTCTTC. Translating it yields CASNPGQGLFSYNEQFF. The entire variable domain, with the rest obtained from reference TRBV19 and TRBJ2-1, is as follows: DGGITQSPKYLFRKEGQNVTLSCEQNLNHDAMYWYRQDPGQGLRLIYYSQIVNDFQKGDIAEGYSVSREKKESFPLTVTSAQKNPTAFYLCASNPGQGLFSYNEQFFGPGTRLTVL.

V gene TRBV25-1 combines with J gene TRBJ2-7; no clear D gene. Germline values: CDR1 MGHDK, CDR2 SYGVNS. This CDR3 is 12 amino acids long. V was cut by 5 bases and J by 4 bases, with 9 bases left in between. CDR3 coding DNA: TGTGCCAGCAGTTCACCCCAGTACGAGCAGTACTTC. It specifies CASSSPQYEQYF.

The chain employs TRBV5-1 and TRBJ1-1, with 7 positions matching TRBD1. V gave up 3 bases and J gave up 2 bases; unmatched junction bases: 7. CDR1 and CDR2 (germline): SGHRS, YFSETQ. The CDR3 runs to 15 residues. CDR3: CASSWAGQINTEAFF. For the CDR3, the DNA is TGCGCCAGCAGCTGGGCGGGACAGATAAACACTGAAGCTTTCTTT. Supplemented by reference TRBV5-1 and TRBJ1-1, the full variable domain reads KAGVTQTPRYLIKTRGQQVTLSCSPISGHRSVSWYQQTPGQGLQFLFEYFSETQRNKGNFPGRFSGRQFSNSRSEMNVSTLELGDSALYLCASSWAGQINTEAFFGQGTRLTVV.

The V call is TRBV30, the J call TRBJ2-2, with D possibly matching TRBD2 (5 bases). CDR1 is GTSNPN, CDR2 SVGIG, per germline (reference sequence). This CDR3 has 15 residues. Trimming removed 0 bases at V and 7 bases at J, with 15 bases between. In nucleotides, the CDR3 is TGTGCCTGGAGTGTAAAGGTTTTCGGGGTCGGGGAGCTGTTTTTT. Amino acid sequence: CAWSVKVFGVGELFF.

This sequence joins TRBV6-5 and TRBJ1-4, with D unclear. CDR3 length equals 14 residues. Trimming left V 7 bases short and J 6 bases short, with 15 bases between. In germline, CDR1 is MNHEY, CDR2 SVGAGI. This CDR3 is CASIRSPQDEKLFF. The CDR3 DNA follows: TGTGCCAGCATCAGAAGTCCCCAGGATGAAAAACTGTTTTTT.

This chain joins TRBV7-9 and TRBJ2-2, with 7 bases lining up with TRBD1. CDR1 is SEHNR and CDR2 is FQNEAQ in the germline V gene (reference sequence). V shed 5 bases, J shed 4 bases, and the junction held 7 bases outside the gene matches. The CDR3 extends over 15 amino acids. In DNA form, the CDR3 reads TGTGCCAGCAGCCAGAACAGGGGTGGCACCGGGGAGCTGTTTTTT. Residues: CASSQNRGGTGELFF.

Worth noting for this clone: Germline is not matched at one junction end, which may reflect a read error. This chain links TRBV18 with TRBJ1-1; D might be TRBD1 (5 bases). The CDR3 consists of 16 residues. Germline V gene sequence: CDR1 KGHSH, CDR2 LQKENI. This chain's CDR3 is CAGSQTSLNRPTEAFF. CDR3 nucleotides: TGTGCCGGCTCACAAACCTCACTAAACAGGCCCACTGAAGCTTTCTTT. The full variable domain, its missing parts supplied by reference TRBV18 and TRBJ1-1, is NAGVMQNPRHLVRRRGQEARLRCSPMKGHSHVYWYRQLPEEGLKFMVYLQKENIIDESGMPKERFSAEFPKEGPSILRIQQVVRGDSAAYFCAGSQTSLNRPTEAFFGQGTRLTVV.

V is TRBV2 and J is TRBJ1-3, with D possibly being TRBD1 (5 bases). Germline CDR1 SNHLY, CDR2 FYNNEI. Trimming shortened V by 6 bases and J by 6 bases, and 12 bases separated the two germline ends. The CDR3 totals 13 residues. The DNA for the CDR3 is TGTGCCAGCAGCCAGGGAAGGCAAAACACCATATATTTT. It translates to CASSQGRQNTIYF.

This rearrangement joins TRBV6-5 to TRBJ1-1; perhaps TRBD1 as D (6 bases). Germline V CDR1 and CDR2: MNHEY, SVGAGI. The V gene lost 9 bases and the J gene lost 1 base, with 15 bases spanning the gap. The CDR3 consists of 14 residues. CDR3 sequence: CASSRGHQNTEAFF. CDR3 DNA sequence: TGTGCCAGTTCCCGGGGACACCAGAACACTGAAGCTTTCTTT.

CDR3 protein: CAWSLPEVLINIQYF. Written as DNA, the CDR3 is TGTGCCTGGAGTCTACCGGAGGTACTTATAAACATTCAGTACTTC. The V call is TRBV30, the J call TRBJ2-4; maybe TRBD2 (5 bases). Trimming removed 2 bases at V and 6 bases at J, with 17 bases between. CDR1 and CDR2 (germline): GTSNPN, SVGIG (reference sequence). The CDR3 is 15 amino acids.

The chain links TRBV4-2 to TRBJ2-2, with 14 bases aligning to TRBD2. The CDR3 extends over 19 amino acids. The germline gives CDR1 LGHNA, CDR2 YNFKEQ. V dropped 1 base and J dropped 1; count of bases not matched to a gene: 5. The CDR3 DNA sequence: TGTGCCAGCAGCCAAGTGAGACTAGCGGGGGGGCAGAACACCGGGGAGCTGTTTTTT. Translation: CASSQVRLAGGQNTGELFF.

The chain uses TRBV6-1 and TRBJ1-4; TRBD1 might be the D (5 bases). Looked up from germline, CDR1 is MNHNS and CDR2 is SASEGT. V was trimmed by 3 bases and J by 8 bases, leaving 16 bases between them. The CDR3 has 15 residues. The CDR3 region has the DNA TGTGCCAGCAGTGACGGCAGGGTACAAAGAGAAAAACTGTTTTTT. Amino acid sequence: CASSDGRVQREKLFF.

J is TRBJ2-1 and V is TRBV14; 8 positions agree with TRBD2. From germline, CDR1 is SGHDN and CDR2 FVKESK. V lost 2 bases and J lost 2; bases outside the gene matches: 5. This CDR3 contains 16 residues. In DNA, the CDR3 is TGTGCCAGCAGCCAACTAGCGGGTCTTACCTACAATGAGCAGTTCTTC. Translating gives CASSQLAGLTYNEQFF.

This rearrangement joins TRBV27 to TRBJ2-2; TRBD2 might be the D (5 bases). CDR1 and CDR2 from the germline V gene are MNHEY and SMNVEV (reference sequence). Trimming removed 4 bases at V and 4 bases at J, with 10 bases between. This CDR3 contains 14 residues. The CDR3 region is CASSWARGTGELFF. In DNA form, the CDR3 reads TGTGCCAGCAGTTGGGCCCGGGGCACCGGGGAGCTGTTTTTT.

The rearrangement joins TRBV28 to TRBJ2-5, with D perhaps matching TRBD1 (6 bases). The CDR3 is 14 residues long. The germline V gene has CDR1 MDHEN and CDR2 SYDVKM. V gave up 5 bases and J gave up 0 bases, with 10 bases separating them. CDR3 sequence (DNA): TGTGCCAGCAGTCCCGGGACAAACCAAGAGACCCAGTACTTC. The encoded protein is CASSPGTNQETQYF.

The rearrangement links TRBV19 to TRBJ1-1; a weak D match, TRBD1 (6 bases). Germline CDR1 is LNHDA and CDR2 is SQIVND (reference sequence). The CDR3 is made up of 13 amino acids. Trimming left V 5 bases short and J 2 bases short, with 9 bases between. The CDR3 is CASSQGRNTEAFF. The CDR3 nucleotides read TGTGCCAGTAGTCAGGGGAGAAACACTGAAGCTTTCTTT.

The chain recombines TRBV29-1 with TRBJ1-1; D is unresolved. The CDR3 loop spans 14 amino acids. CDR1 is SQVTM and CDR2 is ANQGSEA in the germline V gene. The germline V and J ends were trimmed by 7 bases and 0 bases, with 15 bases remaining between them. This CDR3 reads CSAREQAMNTEAFF. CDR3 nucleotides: TGCAGCGCAAGAGAGCAGGCGATGAACACTGAAGCTTTCTTT.

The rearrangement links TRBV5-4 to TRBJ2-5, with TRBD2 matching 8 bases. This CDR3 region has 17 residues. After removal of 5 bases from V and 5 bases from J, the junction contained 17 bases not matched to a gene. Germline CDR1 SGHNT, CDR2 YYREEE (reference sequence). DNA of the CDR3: TGTGCCAGCAGTTCCAATGAAGCAGCGGGAGTTGTCGAGACCCAGTACTTC. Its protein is CASSSNEAAGVVETQYF.

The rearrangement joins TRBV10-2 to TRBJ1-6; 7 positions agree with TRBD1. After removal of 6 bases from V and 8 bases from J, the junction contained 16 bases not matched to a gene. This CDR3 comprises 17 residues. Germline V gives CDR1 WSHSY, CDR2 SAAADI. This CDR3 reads CASSKKGGRDVYSPLHF. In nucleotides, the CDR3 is TGCGCCAGCAGCAAGAAAGGGGGCCGAGATGTTTATTCACCCCTCCACTTT.

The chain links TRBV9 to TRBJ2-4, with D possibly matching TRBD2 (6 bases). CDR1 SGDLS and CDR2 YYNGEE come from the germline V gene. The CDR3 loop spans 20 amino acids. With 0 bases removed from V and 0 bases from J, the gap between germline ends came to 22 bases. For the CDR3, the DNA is TGTGCCAGCAGCGTAGTTGGTCGGGAGCTCCGAGCTTTAGCCAAAAACATTCAGTACTTC. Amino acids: CASSVVGRELRALAKNIQYF.

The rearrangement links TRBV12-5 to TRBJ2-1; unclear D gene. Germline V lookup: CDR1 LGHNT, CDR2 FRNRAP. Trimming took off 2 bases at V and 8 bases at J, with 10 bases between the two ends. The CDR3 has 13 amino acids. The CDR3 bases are TGTGCTAGTGGTTTGAAGAGTTTCGATGAGCAGTTCTTC. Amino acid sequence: CASGLKSFDEQFF.

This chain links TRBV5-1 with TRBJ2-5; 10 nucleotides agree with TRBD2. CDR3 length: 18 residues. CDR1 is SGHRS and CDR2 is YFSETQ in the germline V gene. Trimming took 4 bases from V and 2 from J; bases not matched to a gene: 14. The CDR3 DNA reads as TGCGCCAGCAGCCCCAGCGGGGGGGGCAGGTTGAGGCAAGAGACCCAGTACTTC. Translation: CASSPSGGGRLRQETQYF.

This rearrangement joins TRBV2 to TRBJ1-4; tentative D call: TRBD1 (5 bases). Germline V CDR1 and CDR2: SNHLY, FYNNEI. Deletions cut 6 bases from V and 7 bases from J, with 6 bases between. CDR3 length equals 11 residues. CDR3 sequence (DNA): TGTGCCAGCAGCAGGGTTGAAAAACTGTTTTTT. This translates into CASSRVEKLFF.